This T cell receptor (beta chain) was recorded in a study of immune characterization of retroperitoneal liposarcoma. From the PCR reads, TCRdb called clonotypes with MiXCR, one entry per CDR3 protein. The data hold 9,500 to 13,000 distinct CDR3 sequences, with 27% observed a single time. Only a few counts were recorded for this clonotype. Input material: tumor tissue. The sequence came from a male donor with retroperitoneal liposarcoma.

The CDR3 here is CASGRIPNEQYF. The CDR3 DNA reads TGTGCTAGTGGCAGAATCCCAAATGAGCAGTACTTC. The rearrangement uses TRBV12-5 and TRBJ2-4; D is uncertain. Germline CDR1 and CDR2: LGHNT and FRNRAP. Trimming removed 6 bases from V and 13 bases from J, with 16 bases in between. The CDR3 consists of 12 residues.